Below are 23 T cell receptor beta chains sequenced from a single sample in a study of T cell responses to AZD1222 COVID-19 vaccine listed by TCRdb under 2021. Reading the label with the study, this specimen's time point is: baseline before first vaccination. The sample's treatment or condition, from its label and the paper: meningococcal conjugate vaccine given as trial control. The library was made by the immunoSEQ multiplex PCR assay. Imported from immuneACCESS, the table was reduced by TCRdb to in-frame sequences with V and J called. These copies leave out some clones; in studies compared against another copy, an unresolved V gene accounts for under half, and the cause of the remainder is not known. The sample includes roughly 80,000 clones, with approximately 90% observed a single time. The ten most abundant clones make up 4.5% to 5.5% of the sample. The specimen comprised peripheral blood, sampled on day 0 of MenACWY control vaccination. Receptors were obtained from an adult in good health.

With respect to this clone: The germline gene is not matched at one end of the junction; a read error may be the cause. This rearrangement joins TRBV3-1 (or the pseudogene TRBV3-2) to TRBJ1-1; tentative D call: TRBD1 (5 bases). CDR3 length equals 16 residues. CDR1 is LGHDT and CDR2 is YNNKEL in the germline V gene (reference sequence). CDR3 loop: CTSSQDLRGTVTEAFF. In nucleotides, the CDR3 is TGTACCAGCAGCCAAGATCTAAGGGGAACCGTCACTGAAGCTTTCTTT.

This clone was detected once. The chain links TRBV5-6 to TRBJ2-7; 8 nucleotides line up with TRBD1. Trimming removed 9 bases from V and 4 bases from J; junction bases left unmatched: 6. CDR3 length equals 12 residues. Germline CDR1 reads SGHDT; CDR2 reads YYEEEE. CDR3 DNA: TGTGCCACCGGACAGGGATGGTACGAGCAGTACTTC. Protein sequence: CATGQGWYEQYF.

V gene TRBV6-5 combines with J gene TRBJ1-1, with unresolved D. CDR3 length: 15 amino acids. Germline lookup yields CDR1 MNHEY and CDR2 SVGAGI. V lost 2 bases and J lost 1, with 11 bases in between. DNA for the CDR3: TGTGCCAGCAGTTACCGTCCTCTCCGGAACACTGAAGCTTTCTTT. This codes for CASSYRPLRNTEAFF.

The chain carries TRBV5-1 and TRBJ1-1; possibly TRBD1 for D (5 bases). This CDR3 is built from 12 residues. V was clipped by 6 bases and J by 4 bases, with 10 bases between them. Germline CDR1 SGHRS, CDR2 YFSETQ. CDR3 sequence: CASTTGATEAFF. The CDR3, as DNA: TGCGCCAGCACCACTGGGGCCACTGAAGCTTTCTTT.

This chain connects TRBV2 to TRBJ1-6, with D perhaps matching TRBD1 (6 bases). V shed 7 bases and J shed 4 bases, with 17 bases lying between them. The CDR3 has 16 residues. Per germline, CDR1 SNHLY and CDR2 FYNNEI. For the CDR3, the DNA is TGTGCCAGCACCCTGAGGGGGGCTGAGTATAATTCACCCCTCCACTTT. This gives the protein CASTLRGAEYNSPLHF.

This clone was seen just once. The chain couples TRBV5-1 to TRBJ1-2; D remains unclear. The germline V gene encodes CDR1 SGHRS and CDR2 YFSETQ. The CDR3 is 16 amino acids. V was cut by 6 bases and J by 6 bases, with 24 bases left in between. CDR3 coding DNA: TGCGCCAGCACCCTTTCGACTCCGGGTGGTCGCGATGGCTACACCTTC. Translation: CASTLSTPGGRDGYTF.

The V and J genes are TRBV7-8 and TRBJ2-2, with D possibly matching TRBD2 (6 bases). Trimming took off 0 bases at V and 5 bases at J, with 16 bases between the two ends. The CDR3 runs 17 residues. The germline gives CDR1 SGHVS, CDR2 FQNEAQ. The CDR3 bases are TGTGCCAGCAGCTTAGCCGATAGGGAGGCGTTTACCGGGGAGCTGTTTTTT. The encoded protein is CASSLADREAFTGELFF. The whole variable domain, remainder taken from reference TRBV7-8 and TRBJ2-2, is GAGVSQSPRYKVAKRGQDVALRCDPISGHVSLFWYQQALGQGPEFLTYFQNEAQLDKSGLPSDRFFAERPEGSVSTLKIQRTQQEDSAVYLCASSLADREAFTGELFFGEGSRLTVL.

J is TRBJ2-7 and V is TRBV14, with 8 positions matching TRBD2. Germline CDR1 and CDR2: SGHDN and FVKESK. The junction had 4 bases not matched to a gene; V was cut back by 0 bases and J by 3 bases. The CDR3 length is 15 residues. The CDR3 sequence: CASSQDGGGFYEQYF. CDR3 sequence (DNA): TGTGCCAGCAGCCAAGATGGCGGGGGGTTCTACGAGCAGTACTTC. The full variable domain, its missing parts supplied by reference TRBV14 and TRBJ2-7, is EAGVTQFPSHSVIEKGQTVTLRCDPISGHDNLYWYRRVMGKEIKFLLHFVKESKQDESGMPNNRFLAERTGGTYSTLKVQPAELEDSGVYFCASSQDGGGFYEQYFGPGTRLTVT.

The genes are TRBV2 and TRBJ2-1; tentatively, D is TRBD2 (6 bases). Trimming stripped 11 bases from V and 2 bases from J, with 13 bases between. The germline V gene has CDR1 SNHLY and CDR2 FYNNEI. The CDR3 spans 13 residues. The CDR3 reads CAWGVAAYNEQFF. CDR3 nucleotide sequence: TGTGCCTGGGGGGTAGCCGCCTACAATGAGCAGTTCTTC. The complete variable domain, with remaining parts taken from reference TRBV2 and TRBJ2-1, reads EPEVTQTPSHQVTQMGQEVILRCVPISNHLYFYWYRQILGQKVEFLVSFYNNEISEKSEIFDDQFSVERPDGSNFTLKIRSTKLEDSAMYFCAWGVAAYNEQFFGPGTRLTVL.

The chain uses TRBV5-4 and TRBJ1-6; maybe TRBD1 (6 bases). The CDR3 runs 14 residues. V was trimmed by 2 bases and J by 10 bases, leaving 13 bases between them. The V gene's germline CDR1 is SGHNT and CDR2 YYREEE (reference sequence). The CDR3 DNA reads as TGTGCCAGCAGCTTTGGGACAACAGAATCACCCCTCCACTTT. Its translation: CASSFGTTESPLHF.

This rearrangement joins TRBV6-5 to TRBJ1-1; D is perhaps TRBD1 (5 bases). Trimming cost V 2 bases and J 0 bases, with 7 bases left between them. The CDR3 consists of 14 residues. The germline V gene has CDR1 MNHEY and CDR2 SVGAGI. The CDR3 is CASSYGAVNTEAFF. The CDR3 nucleotides are TGTGCCAGCAGTTACGGGGCCGTGAACACTGAAGCTTTCTTT.

There are a few counts of this clone. The chain combines TRBV24-1 with TRBJ1-2; 7 bases line up with TRBD1. V lost 3 bases and J lost 5; bases outside the gene matches: 5. In germline, CDR1 is KGHDR, CDR2 SFDVKD. The length of the CDR3 is 14 residues. CDR3 sequence: CATSDLGTEYGYTF. The CDR3 nucleotides read TGTGCCACCAGTGATCTTGGGACAGAATATGGCTACACCTTC.

The chain employs TRBV6-5 and TRBJ1-2, with D uncertain. CDR3 size: 14 residues. Germline V gene lookup returns CDR1 MNHEY and CDR2 SVGAGI. The germline V and J ends were trimmed by 2 bases and 6 bases, with 13 bases remaining between them. This CDR3 reads CASSYLGPGNGYTF. DNA of the CDR3: TGTGCCAGCAGTTACCTCGGACCGGGAAATGGCTACACCTTC.

The chain links TRBV28 to TRBJ1-1; D unresolved. V lost 6 bases, J lost 1 base, and 12 bases lay in between. The germline V gene encodes CDR1 MDHEN and CDR2 SYDVKM. The CDR3 has 14 amino acids. Here the CDR3 reads CASRPEWQNTEAFF. DNA for the CDR3: TGTGCCAGCAGGCCTGAGTGGCAGAACACTGAAGCTTTCTTT. The variable domain in full, with the rest retrieved from reference TRBV28 and TRBJ1-1, is DVKVTQSSRYLVKRTGEKVFLECVQDMDHENMFWYRQDPGLGLRLIYFSYDVKMKEKGDIPEGYSVSREKKERFSLILESASTNQTSMYLCASRPEWQNTEAFFGQGTRLTVV.

The chain combines TRBV5-6 with TRBJ2-1; 8 bases align to TRBD2. Trimming removed 6 bases from V and 5 bases from J; junction bases left unmatched: 16. CDR3 size: 17 residues. Germline assignment: CDR1 SGHDT and CDR2 YYEEEE. In DNA, the CDR3 is TGTGCCAGCACCTTATGGACAACGGGACTAGTCAACAATGAGCAGTTCTTC. Its protein is CASTLWTTGLVNNEQFF.

The rearrangement links TRBV10-3 to TRBJ2-7, with D maybe TRBD2 (7 bases). This CDR3 contains 12 residues. The germline CDR1 and CDR2 sequences are ENHRY and SYGVKD. The CDR3 here is CASGGGVDEQYF. The CDR3 coding sequence is TGTGCTTCAGGAGGGGGGGTCGACGAGCAGTACTTC.

V gene TRBV30 combines with J gene TRBJ2-7; D may be TRBD1 or TRBD2 (5 bases each). CDR1 and CDR2 (germline): GTSNPN, SVGIG (reference sequence). There are 13 residues in the CDR3. V lost 2 bases to trimming and J lost 2 bases, with 10 bases between them. The CDR3 region is CAWSTGPTYEQYF. The CDR3 nucleotides read TGTGCCTGGAGTACGGGGCCGACCTACGAGCAGTACTTC.

The chain has TRBV10-3 and TRBJ2-1; 8 bases map to TRBD1. CDR1 is ENHRY, CDR2 SYGVKD, per germline. This CDR3 comprises 15 residues. After removal of 2 bases from V and 5 bases from J, the junction contained 5 bases not matched to a gene. CDR3 residues: CAISEGQGPNNEQFF. As DNA, the CDR3 is TGTGCCATCAGTGAGGGACAGGGACCCAACAATGAGCAGTTCTTC.

The V and J genes are TRBV2 and TRBJ1-4; TRBD1 agrees at 10 bases. V gave up 5 bases and J gave up 7 bases; unmatched junction bases: 1. In germline, CDR1 is SNHLY, CDR2 FYNNEI. This CDR3 spans 13 amino acids. CDR3 sequence reads: CASSRDRGEKLFF. The CDR3 DNA reads as TGTGCCAGCAGTCGGGACAGGGGTGAAAAACTGTTTTTT.

The V gene is TRBV29-1, the J gene TRBJ2-2; TRBD1 agrees at 8 bases. Germline V gene sequence: CDR1 SQVTM, CDR2 ANQGSEA. The CDR3 is 13 residues long. V lost 7 bases, J lost 4 bases, and 5 bases stayed unmatched. In nucleotides, the CDR3 is TGCAGCGGGGGACAGGTCGGCACCGGGGAGCTGTTTTTT. Translated: CSGGQVGTGELFF.

This clone appeared a single time. The chain carries TRBV2 and TRBJ1-1; D gene uncertain. The CDR3 length is 11 residues. V shed 7 bases and J shed 5 bases, with 8 bases lying between them. The germline CDR1 and CDR2 sequences are SNHLY and FYNNEI. CDR3 DNA sequence: TGTGCCAGCACAATAAAGACTGAAGCTTTCTTT. It is translated as CASTIKTEAFF.

V usage is TRBV5-1 and J usage is TRBJ2-7; D possibly corresponds to TRBD1 (6 bases). Trimming cost V 1 base and J 6 bases, with 14 bases left between them. The germline CDR1 and CDR2 sequences are SGHRS and YFSETQ. The CDR3 loop spans 14 amino acids. The CDR3 nucleotides are TGCGCCAGCAGCTTGCGCAGGGGACCCGGCGAGCAGTACTTC. This encodes CASSLRRGPGEQYF.

J is TRBJ1-4 and V is TRBV19; D call uncertain. Germline V gene lookup returns CDR1 LNHDA and CDR2 SQIVND (reference sequence). The CDR3 is 13 residues long. V dropped 3 bases and J dropped 8 bases, with 10 bases sitting between them. CDR3 sequence: CASSMQDGEKLFF. The CDR3 DNA reads TGTGCCAGTAGTATGCAAGATGGGGAAAAACTGTTTTTT.